This entry is about one T cell receptor (beta chain). No antigen is known for it. One end of the junction fails to match germline, which may point to a read error. Together with a sample-barcoded 5' primer, a J-beta primer mix was included in a second PCR lasting about 6 to 12 cycles. Every cDNA molecule bore a tag from a template-switch adaptor containing 12 random nucleotides. From the 5' RACE reads, TCRdb called clonotypes with MiXCR, one entry per CDR3 protein. The profile shows about 1 million distinct CDR3 sequences, more than 40% of them singletons. The CDR3 runs 16 residues. Per germline, CDR1 MNHNY and CDR2 SVGAGI (reference sequence). These data come from a study of blood T cells in healthy people across ages. Findings and limits, study-wide: Strong correlation existed between TCR beta diversity and naive T cell percentage.

The V call is TRBV6-6, the J call TRBJ2-3; D gene unclear. The TCR was taken from a woman aged 60-70 years in good health. Sequencing used blood. For the CDR3, the DNA is TGTGCCGGCAGTTACTGGGATGCCCGAAACACAGATACGCAGTATTTT. It translates to CAGSYWDARNTDTQYF.